This T cell receptor beta chain is drawn from a study of blood T cell repertoires in COVID-19. At the level of the study: The analysed material was cDNA or gDNA that came from T cells, B-cell-depleted T cells, or PBMCs.

Which cohort a participant joined came from the clinical history participants gave. Original processing notes: Amplification with reference gene primers provided the estimates of nucleated cell counts. Using immunoSEQ multiplex PCR, the repertoire was profiled, and TCRdb retains in-frame clones only, with some absent. V and J calls plus clone size are reproduced from that table; the DNA served to infer D and trimming. The sample records hundreds of thousands of clones, 88% being singletons. The CDR3 covers 16 residues. The ends were cut back, 4 bases at V and 5 bases at J, with 17 bases in the middle. Per germline, CDR1 MGHDK and CDR2 SYGVNS.

The receptor comes from a woman aged 40-49 years with acute COVID-19. The chain recombines TRBV25-1 with TRBJ1-4; TRBD1 might be the D (5 bases). The material sequenced was PBMCs or T cells enriched from blood (not recorded which). The DNA of the CDR3 is TGTGCCAGCAGTGCCATTGAGGCAGGGTTAAATGAAAAACTGTTTTTT. Protein product: CASSAIEAGLNEKLFF.